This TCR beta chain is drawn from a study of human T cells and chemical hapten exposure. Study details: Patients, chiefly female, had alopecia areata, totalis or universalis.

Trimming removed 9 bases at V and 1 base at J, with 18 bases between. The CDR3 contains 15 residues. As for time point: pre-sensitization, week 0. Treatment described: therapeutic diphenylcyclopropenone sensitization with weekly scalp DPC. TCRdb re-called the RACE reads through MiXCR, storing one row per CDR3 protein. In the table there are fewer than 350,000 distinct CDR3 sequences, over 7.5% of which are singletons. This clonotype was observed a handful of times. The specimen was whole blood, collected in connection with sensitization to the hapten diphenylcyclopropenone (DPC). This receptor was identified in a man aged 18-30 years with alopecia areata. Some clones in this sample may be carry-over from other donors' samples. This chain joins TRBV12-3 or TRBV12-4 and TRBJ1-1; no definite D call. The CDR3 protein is CASCLGGRRNTEAFF. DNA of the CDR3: TGTGCCAGTTGTCTCGGAGGCAGGCGGAACACTGAAGCTTTCTTT.